The 15 T cell receptor beta chains given below trace back to one sample, sequenced in a study of read filtering for tumor transcriptome and immune sequencing. This library used 300 to 450 ng RNA and molecular barcoded adaptors spanning alpha/delta and beta/gamma chains. Using its own MiXCR run on the reads, TCRdb lists one record per CDR3 protein. The profile shows more than 55,000 distinct CDR3 sequences, roughly 19% of them singletons. The sample was a population of CD138-negative cells sorted from bone marrow. The source of these receptors is a donor at least 40 years old with multiple myeloma.

This clonotype was counted many times. This chain uses TRBV15 with TRBJ1-2; possibly TRBD1 for D (6 bases). The CDR3 loop spans 14 amino acids. Germline V CDR1 and CDR2: LNHNV, YYDKDF (reference sequence). The V and J ends lost 1 base and 4 bases respectively, with 10 bases between them. CDR3 bases: TGTGCCACCAGCAGAGCGGGACAAGCCTATGGCTACACCTTC. The encoded protein is CATSRAGQAYGYTF.

This clonotype has at least ten counts. This chain links TRBV19 with TRBJ2-7; 9 positions agree with TRBD2. The V and J ends lost 4 bases and 2 bases, in that order; junction bases with no gene match: 6. CDR1 is LNHDA, CDR2 SQIVND, per germline (reference sequence). The CDR3 contains 15 residues. The CDR3 DNA follows: TGTGCCAGTAGTAGTCTAGCGGGGAGAACCTACGAGCAGTACTTC. It translates to CASSSLAGRTYEQYF.

This clonotype showed up many times. In nucleotides, the CDR3 is TGTGCCAGCAGTTACTACCGGGGGGCGGGGGAGCAGTACTTC. It translates to CASSYYRGAGEQYF. This rearrangement joins TRBV6-5 to TRBJ2-7; D may be TRBD2 (7 bases). Germline V lookup: CDR1 MNHEY, CDR2 SVGAGI. With 1 base removed from V and 7 bases from J, the gap between germline ends came to 14 bases. The length of the CDR3 is 14 residues.

At least ten counts were recorded for this clonotype. The V call is TRBV10-1, the J call TRBJ2-3; D tentatively reads TRBD1 or TRBD2 (5 bases each). V was clipped by 5 bases and J by 3 bases, with 18 bases between them. Germline-derived CDR1 and CDR2 are WNHNN and SYGVQD (reference sequence). The length of the CDR3 is 16 residues. CDR3 protein: CASSSWDPLGTDTQYF. The CDR3 DNA reads TGCGCCAGCAGTTCTTGGGACCCCCTGGGGACAGATACGCAGTATTTT.

This clonotype was seen repeatedly, ten times or more. The rearrangement joins TRBV20-1 to TRBJ2-2; 7 positions agree with TRBD2. The CDR3 runs 15 residues. Germline V lookup: CDR1 DFQATT, CDR2 SNEGSKA (reference sequence). V gave up 2 bases and J gave up 7 bases; unmatched junction bases: 10. The CDR3 DNA follows: TGCAGTGCTAGAATGGGGACTACCTATGGCGGGGAGCTGTTTTTT. Amino acid sequence: CSARMGTTYGGELFF.

Comment on this clonotype: This may stem from a read error, because a much larger clone lies one nucleotide away. The gene calls are TRBV20-1 and TRBJ2-1; no firm D call. The V end was cut by 4 bases, the J end by 6 bases, with 16 bases between. CDR1 and CDR2 (germline): DFQATT, SNEGSKA (reference sequence). The CDR3 has 14 amino acids. The CDR3 reads CSAILLADFNEQFF. CDR3 DNA: TGCAGTGCTATCCTCCTCGCAGACTTCAATGAGCAGTTCTTC.

This clonotype showed up many times. The chain has TRBV29-1 and TRBJ2-1; 8 nucleotides align to TRBD2. This CDR3 region has 17 residues. Per the germline V gene, CDR1 is SQVTM and CDR2 is ANQGSEA. With 3 bases clipped from V and 4 bases from J, the junction kept 14 bases outside the gene matches. For the CDR3, the DNA is TGCAGCGTTGACTACGTGGATAGCGGGGACATTTACAATGAGCAGTTCTTC. Its protein is CSVDYVDSGDIYNEQFF.

This clonotype was seen repeatedly, ten times or more. The chain's CDR3 is CASSVDWRQETQYF. In nucleotides, the CDR3 is TGTGCCAGCAGCGTTGACTGGAGACAAGAGACCCAGTACTTC. This chain joins TRBV9 and TRBJ2-5; D uncertain. CDR1 is SGDLS, CDR2 YYNGEE, per germline. V was cut by 2 bases and J by 2 bases, with 10 bases left in between. CDR3 size: 14 residues.

This clonotype was observed a handful of times. V and J are TRBV2 and TRBJ2-5, with 12 bases identical to TRBD2. The germline V gene encodes CDR1 SNHLY and CDR2 FYNNEI. The trim removed 6 bases at V and 4 bases at J, leaving 6 bases unmatched. The CDR3 runs 15 residues. CDR3 DNA sequence: TGTGCCAGCAGGGAGACTAGCGGGAGCCCAGAGACCCAGTACTTC. Translating it yields CASRETSGSPETQYF.

This clonotype has only one observation. The rearrangement links TRBV7-9 to TRBJ1-5; maybe TRBD1 (5 bases). This CDR3 is 14 amino acids long. The germline V gene has CDR1 SEHNR and CDR2 FQNEAQ (reference sequence). V dropped 1 base and J dropped 7 bases, with 11 bases sitting between them. The CDR3: CASSLEGFGQPQHF. The CDR3, as DNA: TGTGCCAGCAGCTTAGAGGGGTTCGGACAGCCCCAGCATTTT.

In its sample, this clonotype was seen many times. The junction differs from germline at one of its ends, possibly a read error. The chain uses TRBV7-2 and TRBJ2-3; D is perhaps TRBD1 (6 bases). CDR1 SGHTA and CDR2 FQGNSA come from the germline V gene. CDR3 length: 14 amino acids. This chain's CDR3 is CASRLGGSADTQYF. The CDR3 nucleotides read TGTGCCAGCCGCTTAGGGGGTAGCGCAGATACGCAGTATTTT.

This clonotype came up many times. The chain carries TRBV7-3 and TRBJ2-1; 11 nucleotides agree with TRBD2. V was clipped by 5 bases and J by 6 bases; unmatched bases: 6. From germline, CDR1 is SGHTA and CDR2 FQGTGA. This CDR3 contains 15 residues. The CDR3 DNA is TGTGCCAGCAGCCCAGATAGCGGGGGGGGCAATGAGCAGTTCTTC. Its protein is CASSPDSGGGNEQFF.

This clonotype was detected ten times or more. The CDR3 DNA reads TGCAGTGCTAGTCGCAGGGGGCAAGAGACCCAGTACTTC. The encoded protein is CSASRRGQETQYF. The chain employs TRBV20-1 and TRBJ2-5; 7 nucleotides match TRBD1. The ends lost 3 bases at V and 2 bases at J; junction bases unmatched: 3. The CDR3 length is 13 residues. CDR1 is DFQATT and CDR2 is SNEGSKA in the germline V gene (reference sequence).

This clonotype was seen many times. The J gene is TRBJ1-1, the V gene TRBV5-5; a possible D gene is TRBD1 (6 bases). Germline V lookup: CDR1 SGHKS, CDR2 YYEKEE (reference sequence). This CDR3 spans 15 amino acids. Trimming took 4 bases from V and 1 from J, leaving 14 bases between them. The CDR3 sequence: CASSLRGAGNTEAFF. For the CDR3, the DNA is TGTGCCAGCAGCCTGCGGGGGGCGGGGAACACTGAAGCTTTCTTT.

The chain combines TRBV12-3 or TRBV12-4 with TRBJ2-5, with TRBD2 matching 8 bases. V shed 5 bases and J 8 bases; nucleotides not matched to a gene: 13. The CDR3 extends over 15 amino acids. The CDR3 sequence: CASSINRGGVGTQYF. As DNA, the CDR3 is TGTGCCAGCAGTATTAATCGGGGGGGCGTAGGAACCCAGTACTTC.